The clone carrying this TCR beta chain has a single count. Using immunoSEQ multiplex PCR, the repertoire was profiled, and TCRdb retains in-frame clones only, with some absent. The data contain about 140,000 clones, over 65% of them singletons. Time point in this sample: baseline pretreatment blood. Treatment defined: 15 Gy SBRT to primary tumor, nephrectomy 4 weeks later. Clear cell pathology was present in this patient's renal cell carcinoma. This record comes from a study of radiation and T cells in renal cell carcinoma. Looking at the study overall: Nephrectomy followed 15 Gy stereotactic body radiation by 4 weeks.

This CDR3 contains 13 residues. The germline V and J ends were trimmed by 6 bases and 8 bases, with 14 bases remaining between them. Germline lookup yields CDR1 LNHDA and CDR2 SQIVND (reference sequence). The source is a woman aged 50 to 60 with renal cell carcinoma. The sequences come from blood, collected from a patient whose treatment included radiotherapy and nephrectomy. The chain recombines TRBV19 with TRBJ2-1; D is perhaps TRBD1 (6 bases). This CDR3 reads CASSSRRGDEQFF. The CDR3 nucleotides are TGTGCCAGTAGCTCCCGCAGGGGTGATGAGCAGTTCTTC. Together with reference TRBV19 and TRBJ2-1, the CDR3 gives the full variable domain: DGGITQSPKYLFRKEGQNVTLSCEQNLNHDAMYWYRQDPGQGLRLIYYSQIVNDFQKGDIAEGYSVSREKKESFPLTVTSAQKNPTAFYLCASSSRRGDEQFFGPGTRLTVL.